This TCR beta chain comes out of a study of T cells in Graves' hyperthyroidism and ophthalmopathy. Study information: Sampling of peripheral blood happened at initial diagnosis, prior to any treatment. The study, taken as a whole, reports: Most thyroid clonotypes expanded above 0.001 appeared in blood too.

This clonotype was counted many times. Its antigen is unknown. The CDR3 contains 13 residues. CDR1 is DFQATT, CDR2 SNEGSKA, per germline (reference sequence). V was pared by 6 bases and J by 2 bases, with 3 bases of the junction left unmatched. RNA transcripts provided the source from which TCR beta CDR3 regions were amplified. Researchers ran a first-round RT-PCR on the TCR CDR3 using the HTBI primer set. Using its own MiXCR run on the multiplex PCR reads, TCRdb lists one record per CDR3 protein. The sample shows hundreds of thousands of distinct CDR3 sequences, approximately 14% of them seen only once.

Material for sequencing was blood. The origin of this receptor is a middle-aged woman with Graves' ophthalmopathy. This chain joins TRBV20-1 and TRBJ2-7; 11 bases align to TRBD1. The CDR3 nucleotides are TGCAGTGCGGGACAGGGGGGAACCTACGAGCAGTACTTC. Encoded protein: CSAGQGGTYEQYF.